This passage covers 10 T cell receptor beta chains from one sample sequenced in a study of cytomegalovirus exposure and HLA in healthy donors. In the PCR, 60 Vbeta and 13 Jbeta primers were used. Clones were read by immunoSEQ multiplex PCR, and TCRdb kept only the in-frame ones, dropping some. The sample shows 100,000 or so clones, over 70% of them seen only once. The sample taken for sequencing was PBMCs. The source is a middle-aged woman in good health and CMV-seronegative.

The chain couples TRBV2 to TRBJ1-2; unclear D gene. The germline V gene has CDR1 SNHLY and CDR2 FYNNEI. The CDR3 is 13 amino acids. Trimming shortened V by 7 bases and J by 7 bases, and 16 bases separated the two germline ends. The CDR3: CASTVSETGGYTF. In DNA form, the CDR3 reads TGTGCCAGCACTGTGTCTGAAACCGGTGGCTACACCTTC.

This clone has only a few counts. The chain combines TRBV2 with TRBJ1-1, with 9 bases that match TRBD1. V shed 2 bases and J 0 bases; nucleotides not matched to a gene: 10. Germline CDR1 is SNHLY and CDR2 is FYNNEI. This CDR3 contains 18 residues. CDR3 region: CASSEWGQGTLMNTEAFF. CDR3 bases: TGTGCCAGCAGTGAATGGGGACAGGGTACCCTCATGAACACTGAAGCTTTCTTT.

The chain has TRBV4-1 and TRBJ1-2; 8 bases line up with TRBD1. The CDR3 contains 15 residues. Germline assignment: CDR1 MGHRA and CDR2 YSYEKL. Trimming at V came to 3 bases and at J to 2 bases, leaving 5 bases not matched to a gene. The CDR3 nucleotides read TGCGCCAGCAGCCAGGACAGGGCAACCAACTATGGCTACACCTTC. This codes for CASSQDRATNYGYTF.

CDR3 region: CASRGEGVGQPQHF. Written as DNA, the CDR3 is TGCGCCAGCAGAGGGGAAGGGGTGGGTCAGCCCCAGCATTTT. The V call is TRBV5-1, the J call TRBJ1-5, with a tentative D call TRBD1 (5 bases). The CDR3 loop spans 14 amino acids. The germline V and J ends were trimmed by 5 bases and 6 bases, with 15 bases remaining between them. Germline V gene data show CDR1 as SGHRS and CDR2 as YFSETQ.

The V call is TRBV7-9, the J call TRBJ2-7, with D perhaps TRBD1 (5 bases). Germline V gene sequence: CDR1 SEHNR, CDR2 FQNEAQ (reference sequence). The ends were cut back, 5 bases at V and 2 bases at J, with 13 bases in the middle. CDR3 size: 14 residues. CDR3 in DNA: TGTGCCAGCAGCACCCCAGGGTCCACCTACGAGCAGTACTTC. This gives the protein CASSTPGSTYEQYF.

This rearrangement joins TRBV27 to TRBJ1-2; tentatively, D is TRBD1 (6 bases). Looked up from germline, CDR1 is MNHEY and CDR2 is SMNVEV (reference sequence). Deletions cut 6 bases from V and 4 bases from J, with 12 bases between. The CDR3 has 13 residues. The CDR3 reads CASSFGQTYGYTF. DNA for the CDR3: TGTGCCAGCAGCTTCGGACAGACCTATGGCTACACCTTC.

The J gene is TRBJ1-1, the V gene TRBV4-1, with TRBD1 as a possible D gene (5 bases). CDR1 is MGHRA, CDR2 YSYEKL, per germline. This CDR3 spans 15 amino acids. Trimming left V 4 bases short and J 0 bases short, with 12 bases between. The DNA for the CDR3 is TGCGCCAGCAGCCGAAGCCGGGACTTGAACACTGAAGCTTTCTTT. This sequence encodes CASSRSRDLNTEAFF.

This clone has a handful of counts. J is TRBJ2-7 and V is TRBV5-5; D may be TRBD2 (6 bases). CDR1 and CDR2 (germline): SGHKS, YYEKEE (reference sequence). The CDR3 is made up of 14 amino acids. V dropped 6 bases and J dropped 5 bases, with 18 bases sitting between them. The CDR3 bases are TGTGCCAGCACTTGGGGAGGCAGCTACGACGAGCAGTACTTC. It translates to CASTWGGSYDEQYF.

The CDR3 protein is CASEEGSGGANEQFF. As DNA, the CDR3 is TGTGCCAGCGAAGAAGGGAGCGGGGGGGCCAATGAGCAGTTCTTC. The gene calls are TRBV9 and TRBJ2-1; TRBD2 matches 10 bases. This CDR3 is 15 amino acids long. The V gene end was trimmed by 7 bases and the J gene end by 6 bases; junction bases not matched to a gene: 10. Germline V gene sequence: CDR1 SGDLS, CDR2 YYNGEE.

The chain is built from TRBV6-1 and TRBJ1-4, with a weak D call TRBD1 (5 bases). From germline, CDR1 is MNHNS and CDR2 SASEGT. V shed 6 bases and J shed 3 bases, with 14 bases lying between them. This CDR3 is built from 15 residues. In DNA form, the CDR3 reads TGTGCCAGCAGCTTACTCGGAGGGGCTAATGAAAAACTGTTTTTT. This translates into CASSLLGGANEKLFF.